This TCR beta chain was recovered during a study of blood T cell repertoires in COVID-19. As for the study in general: Both acute and convalescent COVID-19 samples were obtained from the United States, Italy and Spain.

Measured with immunoSEQ multiplex PCR; TCRdb has only the in-frame clones, and not every one. The data contain about 9,600 clones, about 89% of them singletons. The CDR3 runs 13 residues. Germline values: CDR1 MNHEY, CDR2 SVGAGI. V was trimmed by 11 bases and J by 4 bases, leaving 15 bases between them. This receptor was obtained from a human donor in a cohort sampled during active COVID-19. Sequenced sample: peripheral blood. The chain couples TRBV6-5 to TRBJ2-1; the D gene is possibly TRBD1 (7 bases). In DNA form, the CDR3 reads TGTGCCTCACGGGGGACAGCTTACAATGAGCAGTTCTTC. It encodes CASRGTAYNEQFF.